Shown below are 25 T cell receptor beta chains from a single sample sequenced in a study of blood T cell repertoires in COVID-19 (TCRdb year 2020). The method behind the library was the immunoSEQ multiplex PCR assay. What TCRdb holds here is the immuneACCESS table cut down to in-frame rearrangements. Part of the clones is not present; checked against another copy, under half of the missing clones reflect an unresolved V gene, and the others are unexplained. The table for this sample lists more than 200,000 clones; around 85% of them were counted only once. In total, the top ten clones hold about 9.6% of the sample. The sequenced material came from peripheral blood. Every receptor here comes from a man at least 80 years old with acute or convalescent COVID-19.

This chain joins TRBV9 and TRBJ2-2; no clear D. This CDR3 region has 14 residues. Between the trimmed V and J ends, which lost 3 bases and 2 bases, there was a span of 8 bases. Germline assignment: CDR1 SGDLS and CDR2 YYNGEE. The CDR3: CASSGTANTGELFF. The CDR3 nucleotides are TGTGCCAGCAGCGGTACAGCTAACACCGGGGAGCTGTTTTTT.

The chain links TRBV3-1 (or the pseudogene TRBV3-2) to TRBJ2-7, with 7 bases identical to TRBD2. The CDR3 is 15 amino acids. CDR1 is LGHDT and CDR2 is YNNKEL in the germline V gene (reference sequence). The ends lost 0 bases at V and 3 bases at J; junction bases unmatched: 5. The CDR3 loop is CASSQDLGGIYEQYF. For the CDR3, the DNA is TGTGCCAGCAGCCAAGATCTGGGGGGGATCTACGAGCAGTACTTC.

J is TRBJ2-7 and V is TRBV5-3, with 7 bases aligning to TRBD1. TRBV5-3 is sorted into the ORF group, with uncertain function. CDR3 length equals 13 residues. Unmatched junction bases numbered 1, after V lost 0 bases and J lost 4 bases. In nucleotides, the CDR3 is TGTGCCAGAAGCTTGGCGGGACAGTACGAGCAGTACTTC. Protein: CARSLAGQYEQYF.

The chain employs TRBV5-1 and TRBJ2-7; 8 nucleotides align to TRBD2. Germline CDR1 SGHRS, CDR2 YFSETQ. Trimming removed 4 bases from V and 3 bases from J; junction bases left unmatched: 9. The CDR3 runs 15 residues. The CDR3 loop reads CASSGTGTRNYEQYF. CDR3 nucleotide sequence: TGCGCCAGCAGCGGGACCGGGACTAGAAACTACGAGCAGTACTTC.

The chain employs TRBV4-1 and TRBJ1-3; D gene uncertain. Germline-derived CDR1 and CDR2 are MGHRA and YSYEKL. Trimming took off 8 bases at V and 0 bases at J, with 14 bases between the two ends. The CDR3 sequence is 15 residues long. CDR3 in DNA: TGCGCCAGCGCTGACTTGAGGAGCTCTGGAAACACCATATATTTT. Its protein product is CASADLRSSGNTIYF.

The V and J genes are TRBV5-1 and TRBJ2-1; D perhaps matches TRBD2 (6 bases). The CDR3 is 15 amino acids. The germline V gene encodes CDR1 SGHRS and CDR2 YFSETQ. Trimming cost V 8 bases and J 4 bases, with 19 bases left between them. The CDR3 region has the DNA TGCGCCAGTACAGTAGCGGCATCTCGTTACAATGAGCAGTTCTTC. Translated: CASTVAASRYNEQFF.

The J gene is TRBJ2-1, the V gene TRBV11-2; 10 bases agree with TRBD2. V was clipped by 1 base and J by 6 bases; unmatched bases: 6. Germline values: CDR1 SGHAT, CDR2 FQNNGV. CDR3 length: 16 amino acids. CDR3 in amino acids: CASSLASLAGVNEQFF. The CDR3 coding sequence is TGTGCCAGCAGCTTAGCCTCTCTAGCGGGAGTCAATGAGCAGTTCTTC.

The CDR3 DNA is TGTGCCAGCAGAGAATCGGGACTTCTGAGCAATCAGCCCCAGCATTTT. This gives the protein CASRESGLLSNQPQHF. This chain uses TRBV6-1 with TRBJ1-5, with a possible D match to TRBD1 (5 bases). CDR1 is MNHNS, CDR2 SASEGT, per germline. V was trimmed by 6 bases and J by 1 base, leaving 16 bases between them. This CDR3 contains 16 residues.

This rearrangement joins TRBV5-1 to TRBJ2-1, with 11 positions matching TRBD2. The CDR3 runs to 16 residues. Germline trimming cut 4 bases from V and 5 bases from J; bases unmatched to any gene: 8. CDR1 and CDR2 (germline): SGHRS, YFSETQ. CDR3 loop: CASSTEGGLADNEQFF. For the CDR3, the DNA is TGCGCCAGCAGCACCGAAGGGGGACTAGCGGACAATGAGCAGTTCTTC.

The genes are TRBV7-9 and TRBJ2-7, with 10 bases identical to TRBD1. Trimming removed 5 bases from V and 7 bases from J; junction bases left unmatched: 2. CDR1 and CDR2 from the germline V gene are SEHNR and FQNEAQ (reference sequence). The CDR3 is 12 amino acids. The CDR3 DNA sequence: TGTGCCAGCAGCCGGGACAGGGGTGAGCAGTACTTC. This codes for CASSRDRGEQYF. Drawing the rest from reference TRBV7-9 and TRBJ2-7, the complete variable domain is DTGVSQNPRHKITKRGQNVTFRCDPISEHNRLYWYRQTLGQGPEFLTYFQNEAQLEKSRLLSDRFSAERPKGSFSTLEIQRTEQGDSAMYLCASSRDRGEQYFGPGTRLTVT.

The J gene is TRBJ2-3, the V gene TRBV6-1, with 11 positions matching TRBD2. The CDR3 has 16 amino acids. CDR1 is MNHNS, CDR2 SASEGT, per germline. V trimming: 2 bases; J trimming: 0 bases; junction bases outside the gene matches: 1. The DNA for the CDR3 is TGTGCCAGCAGTGAATTAGCGGGGGGGAGCACAGATACGCAGTATTTT. Translation gives CASSELAGGSTDTQYF.

This CDR3 reads CASSLIPGLAGGQIDTQYF. CDR3 nucleotides: TGCGCCAGCAGCCTAATCCCGGGACTAGCGGGGGGGCAGATAGATACGCAGTATTTT. The chain employs TRBV5-1 and TRBJ2-3, with TRBD2 matching 16 bases. The trim removed 4 bases at V and 5 bases at J, leaving 13 bases unmatched. CDR3 length equals 19 residues. Germline lookup yields CDR1 SGHRS and CDR2 YFSETQ.

J is TRBJ1-4 and V is TRBV21-1; TRBD1, the table's D call, was not compared with the DNA. TRBV21-1 is labeled a pseudogene. This CDR3 has 17 amino acids. The CDR3 is CASSKGRGQGTNEKLFF. In DNA form, the CDR3 reads TGTGCCAGCAGCAAAGGACGGGGACAGGGCACTAATGAAAAACTGTTTTTT.

This clone has only one observation. The chain couples TRBV29-1 to TRBJ2-1, with 8 bases fitting TRBD2. This CDR3 contains 12 residues. With 6 bases clipped from V and 3 bases from J, the junction kept 1 base outside the gene matches. Germline values: CDR1 SQVTM, CDR2 ANQGSEA. In DNA, the CDR3 is TGCAGCGTAGGGACTAGCTACAATGAGCAGTTCTTC. Encoded protein: CSVGTSYNEQFF.

This clone was observed a few times. This chain uses TRBV19 with TRBJ1-1; D perhaps matches TRBD1 (6 bases). The CDR3 is 13 amino acids. Germline V gene data show CDR1 as LNHDA and CDR2 as SQIVND (reference sequence). The V and J ends lost 4 bases and 4 bases respectively, with 10 bases between them. This chain's CDR3 is CASSTQGGTEAFF. CDR3 bases: TGTGCCAGTAGTACACAGGGTGGCACTGAAGCTTTCTTT. The full variable domain, with the rest looked up from reference TRBV19 and TRBJ1-1, is DGGITQSPKYLFRKEGQNVTLSCEQNLNHDAMYWYRQDPGQGLRLIYYSQIVNDFQKGDIAEGYSVSREKKESFPLTVTSAQKNPTAFYLCASSTQGGTEAFFGQGTRLTVV.

The sample holds one count of this clone. The chain's CDR3 is CASSQGLTNSPLHF. DNA of the CDR3: TGTGCCAGCAGCCAAGGACTGACTAATTCACCCCTCCACTTT. This chain connects TRBV14 to TRBJ1-6; D is unresolved. V dropped 1 base and J dropped 6 bases, with 7 bases sitting between them. CDR1 and CDR2 (germline): SGHDN, FVKESK. This CDR3 has 14 residues.

The rearrangement joins TRBV5-1 to TRBJ2-1; 8 nucleotides align to TRBD1. The CDR3 is 14 residues long. The V gene end was trimmed by 7 bases and the J gene end by 6 bases; junction bases not matched to a gene: 9. Germline V gives CDR1 SGHRS, CDR2 YFSETQ. CDR3 DNA: TGCGCCAGCTCCGGGACAGGAAATTTCAATGAGCAGTTCTTC. This sequence encodes CASSGTGNFNEQFF.

J is TRBJ1-1 and V is TRBV7-2; D unclear. The CDR3 loop spans 15 amino acids. V gave up 5 bases and J gave up 0 bases, with 13 bases separating them. CDR1 and CDR2 from the germline V gene are SGHTA and FQGNSA. CDR3 residues: CASSASSGMNTEAFF. The CDR3 DNA reads TGTGCCAGCAGCGCCTCCAGCGGTATGAACACTGAAGCTTTCTTT.

The chain couples TRBV5-1 to TRBJ2-3; the D gene is possibly TRBD1 (6 bases). The germline CDR1 and CDR2 sequences are SGHRS and YFSETQ. Trimming left V 3 bases short and J 1 base short, with 18 bases between. This CDR3 has 17 residues. As DNA, the CDR3 is TGCGCCAGCAGCTCCGTTCTTACGACAGGAGGCACAGATACGCAGTATTTT. As protein: CASSSVLTTGGTDTQYF.

The chain has TRBV5-1 and TRBJ2-7; TRBD1 matches at 8 bases. Germline CDR1 is SGHRS and CDR2 is YFSETQ. Losses at the gene ends were 5 bases for V and 6 bases for J; bases not matched to a gene: 10. The CDR3 is made up of 14 amino acids. CDR3: CASSSQGAPPEQYF. CDR3 coding DNA: TGCGCCAGCAGTTCCCAGGGGGCTCCCCCCGAGCAGTACTTC.

The chain is built from TRBV27 and TRBJ2-1; 8 bases agree with TRBD1. Germline CDR1 reads MNHEY; CDR2 reads SMNVEV (reference sequence). The V and J ends lost 3 bases and 8 bases, in that order; junction bases with no gene match: 9. The CDR3 sequence is 15 residues long. The CDR3 reads CASSLWQGARDEQFF. CDR3 in DNA: TGTGCCAGCAGTTTGTGGCAGGGGGCGAGGGATGAGCAGTTCTTC.

J is TRBJ2-7 and V is TRBV28; tentatively, D is TRBD1 (6 bases). Germline V gene lookup returns CDR1 MDHEN and CDR2 SYDVKM. The CDR3 contains 16 residues. V lost 4 bases and J lost 5, with 21 bases in between. The CDR3 DNA reads TGTGCCAGCAGTTCTCGATATACAGGGCCGTTCGACGAGCAGTACTTC. As protein: CASSSRYTGPFDEQYF.

This sequence joins TRBV5-4 and TRBJ2-3; no clear D. CDR1 is SGHNT and CDR2 is YYREEE in the germline V gene (reference sequence). This CDR3 has 14 residues. V was trimmed by 2 bases and J by 1 base, leaving 8 bases between them. For the CDR3, the DNA is TGTGCCAGCAGCTTTACTACTGGCACAGATACGCAGTATTTT. Its protein is CASSFTTGTDTQYF.

This clone was counted a single time. This chain uses TRBV19 with TRBJ1-4; unclear D gene. In germline, CDR1 is LNHDA, CDR2 SQIVND (reference sequence). This CDR3 comprises 15 residues. Deletions cut 4 bases from V and 0 bases from J, with 9 bases between. The CDR3 DNA is TGTGCCAGTAGTAACAGAAGAGCAACTAATGAAAAACTGTTTTTT. The encoded protein is CASSNRRATNEKLFF.

The chain links TRBV2 to TRBJ2-3; 13 bases agree with TRBD2. Trimming at V came to 6 bases and at J to 11 bases, leaving 14 bases not matched to a gene. Germline V gene sequence: CDR1 SNHLY, CDR2 FYNNEI. The CDR3 totals 16 residues. In nucleotides, the CDR3 is TGTGCCAGCAGCAAAACCCCGGGACTAGCGGGGCAAATGCAGTATTTT. Residues: CASSKTPGLAGQMQYF.